This entry is about one TCR beta chain. The data are from a study of control samples from healthy donors and cancer patients. In germline, CDR1 is MNHNS, CDR2 SASEGT. V was cut by 2 bases and J by 0 bases, with 4 bases left in between. This CDR3 has 13 amino acids. Sequencing was performed with immunoSEQ multiplex PCR; in TCRdb, only in-frame clones are kept and a portion is missing. The sample carries 40,000 to 50,000 clones, about 75% recorded once. What was sequenced was formalin-fixed, paraffin-embedded tissue. This TCR was recovered from a male donor with melanoma. J is TRBJ1-2 and V is TRBV6-1; D call uncertain. The CDR3 sequence is CASSETANYGYTF. The CDR3, as DNA: TGTGCCAGCAGTGAAACAGCTAACTATGGCTACACCTTC.